This T cell receptor (beta chain) was profiled in a study of cytomegalovirus exposure and HLA in healthy donors. Study-wide results and caveats: An analysis done earlier found most TCR beta V segments productive about 90% or about 30% of the time. In the analysis, some V segments, TRBV6-2 and TRBV6-3 included, were excluded as indistinguishable.

Use of 60 Vbeta and 13 Jbeta primers characterized the PCR. Profiling relied on immunoSEQ multiplex PCR, and the TCRdb table lists in-frame clones only, not all of them. The table lists approximately 110,000 clones, 79% of them singletons. Looked up from germline, CDR1 is SGHAT and CDR2 is FQNNGV. The CDR3 is 16 residues long. With regard to this clone: Its cognate antigen is unknown.

Those who donated were healthy bone marrow donors. This sequence joins TRBV11-2 and TRBJ2-5; 7 positions agree with TRBD2. The J call may be incorrect, as the DNA end agrees better with TRBJ2-7. Sequencing input: PBMCs. This TCR derives from a woman aged 40 to 50 in good health and CMV-seronegative. CDR3 region: CASSPRGDWVFAEQYF. The CDR3 DNA reads as TGTGCCAGCAGCCCCCGGGGGGATTGGGTGTTTGCCGAGCAGTACTTC.